This entry lists 2 T cell receptor beta chains sequenced from one sample in a study of regulatory T cells in long-lasting Graves disease. Time point of the sample: newly diagnosed GD, antithyroid drugs for less than 3 months. Making the TCR library involved RNA that had been extracted from PBMCs. With iRepertoire HTBI primers and Arm-PCR of CDR3 regions, TCR beta libraries were built. One entry per CDR3 protein results from TCRdb running MiXCR on the multiplex PCR reads. The sample lists roughly 500,000 distinct CDR3 sequences; approximately 12% were seen once. The same data also contributed to another study, on T cells in Graves' hyperthyroidism and ophthalmopathy.

The specimen comprised peripheral blood mononuclear cells (PBMCs), sampled at new diagnosis, from a patient treated with antithyroid drugs. The source of these receptors is a man aged 25 to 40 with Graves disease.

This clonotype was seen repeatedly, ten times or more. The CDR3 region is CASSSGLAGAVDEQYF. The CDR3 coding sequence is TGCGCCAGCAGCTCGGGACTAGCGGGAGCGGTCGACGAGCAGTACTTC. The V call is TRBV5-1, the J call TRBJ2-7; 14 positions match TRBD2. Germline V gene lookup returns CDR1 SGHRS and CDR2 YFSETQ. This CDR3 comprises 16 residues. J was trimmed by 5 bases and V by 3 bases; bases with no gene match: 7. Variable domain in full (rest from reference TRBV5-1 and TRBJ2-7): KAGVTQTPRYLIKTRGQQVTLSCSPISGHRSVSWYQQTPGQGLQFLFEYFSETQRNKGNFPGRFSGRQFSNSRSEMNVSTLELGDSALYLCASSSGLAGAVDEQYFGPGTRLTVT.

In its sample, this clonotype was seen many times. This sequence joins TRBV20-1 and TRBJ2-5; possible D gene TRBD2, 6 bases. There are 15 residues in the CDR3. Trimming stripped 5 bases from V and 2 bases from J, with 18 bases between. CDR1 DFQATT and CDR2 SNEGSKA come from the germline V gene (reference sequence). The CDR3 here is CSAYPGTDSQETQYF. CDR3 coding DNA: TGCAGTGCTTATCCCGGGACTGACTCGCAAGAGACCCAGTACTTC.